This T cell receptor beta chain comes out of a study of blood T cells in healthy people across ages. As to this clonotype: The target antigen is unknown.

General observations from the study: There was no known CMV status for donors, so expanded clonotype changes were possibly confounded. It was held that the diversity estimates obtained from one million T cells were underestimates. Roughly linearly, TCR beta diversity per million T cells fell as age increased. Using unsorted PBMCs precluded a conclusive naive versus antigen-experienced comparison.

Alongside a J-beta primer mix, a sample-barcoded 5' primer served in a second PCR lasting roughly 6 to 11 cycles. TCRdb redid the calling of the 5' RACE reads with MiXCR, one entry per CDR3 protein. This table has about 1.8 million distinct CDR3 sequences, roughly 52% appearing once. CDR3 length: 14 residues. CDR1 and CDR2 from the germline V gene are MNHEY and SVGAGI. This receptor was identified in a woman between 40 and 55 years old in good health. The V gene is TRBV6-5, the J gene TRBJ2-7; 7 bases agree with TRBD1. The J call may not be correct, given that the DNA end is closer to TRBJ2-4. The sequenced material came from blood. The CDR3 here is CASSDRAAHNIQYF. CDR3 coding DNA: TGTGCCAGCAGTGACAGGGCAGCCCATAACATTCAGTACTTC.